This T cell receptor beta chain derives from a study of blood T cell repertoires in COVID-19. The wider study: There were acute and convalescent COVID-19 samples, and they came from the United States, Italy and Spain. T cells, B-cell-depleted T cells, or PBMCs supplied cDNA or gDNA.

As handled by the study authors: Amplifying reference gene primers gave estimates of nucleated cell counts. Only in-frame clones appear in the TCRdb table, and some are missing; sequencing was by immunoSEQ multiplex PCR. The D gene and trimming were derived from the DNA, and the V and J assignments and clone size from that table. The table shows some 240,000 clones, with 65% to 90% occurring only once. This clone has a handful of counts. Additional DNA sequences in this sample encode the identical CDR3. The sequenced sample consisted of peripheral blood. This sequence was found in a woman aged 40 to 55 who had recovered from COVID-19.

CDR3: CSVRQGNTEAFF. In DNA, the CDR3 is TGCAGCGTTAGACAGGGTAACACTGAAGCTTTCTTT. V usage is TRBV29-1 and J usage is TRBJ1-1; 7 bases match TRBD1. Germline CDR1 reads SQVTM; CDR2 reads ANQGSEA. The length of the CDR3 is 12 residues. V was clipped by 5 bases and J by 2 bases; unmatched bases: 2. Full variable domain (remainder filled in from reference TRBV29-1 and TRBJ1-1): SAVISQKPSRDICQRGTSLTIQCQVDSQVTMMFWYRQQPGQSLTLIATANQGSEATYESGFVIDKFPISRPNLTFSTLTVSNMSPEDSSIYLCSVRQGNTEAFFGQGTRLTVV.